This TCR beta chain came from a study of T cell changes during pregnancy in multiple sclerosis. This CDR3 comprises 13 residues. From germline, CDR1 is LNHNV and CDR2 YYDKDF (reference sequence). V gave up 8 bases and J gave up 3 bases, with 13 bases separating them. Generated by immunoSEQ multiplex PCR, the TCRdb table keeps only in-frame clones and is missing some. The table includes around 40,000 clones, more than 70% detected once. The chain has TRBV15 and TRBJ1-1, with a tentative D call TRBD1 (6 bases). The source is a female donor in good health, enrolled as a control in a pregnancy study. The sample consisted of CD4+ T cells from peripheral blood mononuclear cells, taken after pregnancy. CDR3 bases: TGTGCCACCCAAACAGGGAAGGACACTGAAGCTTTCTTT. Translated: CATQTGKDTEAFF.